The 29 T cell receptor beta chains below come from one sample, sequenced in a study of blood T cell repertoires in COVID-19. Profiling relied on immunoSEQ multiplex PCR, and the TCRdb table lists in-frame clones only, not all of them. The sample has roughly 250,000 clones; approximately 88% are singletons. Sequencing was carried out using PBMCs or T cells enriched from blood (not recorded which). Source of these receptors: a woman in her thirties or forties with acute COVID-19.

This chain connects TRBV5-1 to TRBJ1-4; possibly TRBD1 for D (5 bases). The germline V and J ends were trimmed by 4 bases and 3 bases, with 10 bases remaining between them. Per germline, CDR1 SGHRS and CDR2 YFSETQ. The length of the CDR3 is 14 residues. The CDR3 sequence is CASSRWGANEKLFF. As DNA, the CDR3 is TGCGCCAGCAGCCGGTGGGGGGCTAATGAAAAACTGTTTTTT.

Only a few counts were recorded for this clone. DNA of the CDR3: TGCGCCAGCAGCTTGGTAGGGGACATTAATCAGCCCCAGCATTTT. This encodes CASSLVGDINQPQHF. The rearrangement links TRBV5-1 to TRBJ1-5, with a weak D call TRBD1 (6 bases). The CDR3 is made up of 15 amino acids. Germline V gene lookup returns CDR1 SGHRS and CDR2 YFSETQ. With 0 bases removed from V and 4 bases from J, the gap between germline ends came to 11 bases. Variable domain in full (rest from reference TRBV5-1 and TRBJ1-5): KAGVTQTPRYLIKTRGQQVTLSCSPISGHRSVSWYQQTPGQGLQFLFEYFSETQRNKGNFPGRFSGRQFSNSRSEMNVSTLELGDSALYLCASSLVGDINQPQHFGDGTRLSIL.

The V and J genes are TRBV11-3 and TRBJ2-1, with 7 bases fitting TRBD2. CDR1 is SGHNT, CDR2 YENEEA, per germline. V lost 0 bases and J lost 4; bases outside the gene matches: 6. The CDR3 totals 16 residues. The CDR3 DNA sequence: TGTGCCAGCAGCTTAGAGGCTAGCGGAAGATACAATGAGCAGTTCTTC. Its protein product is CASSLEASGRYNEQFF.

The chain employs TRBV28 and TRBJ2-1, with D maybe TRBD1 (6 bases). The CDR3 loop spans 13 amino acids. Trimming took off 3 bases at V and 13 bases at J, with 16 bases between the two ends. Germline values: CDR1 MDHEN, CDR2 SYDVKM. The CDR3 bases are TGTGCCAGCAGTTTCTATGGGGGCGCTCTCCAGTTCTTC. It codes for CASSFYGGALQFF. Full variable domain (outside the CDR3, taken from reference TRBV28 and TRBJ2-1): DVKVTQSSRYLVKRTGEKVFLECVQDMDHENMFWYRQDPGLGLRLIYFSYDVKMKEKGDIPEGYSVSREKKERFSLILESASTNQTSMYLCASSFYGGALQFFGPGTRLTVL.

The chain joins TRBV9 to TRBJ2-1; tentatively, D is TRBD1 (5 bases). This CDR3 region has 13 residues. V lost 3 bases, J lost 5 bases, and 9 bases lay in between. Germline V gene lookup returns CDR1 SGDLS and CDR2 YYNGEE. The CDR3 loop reads CASSALQDNEQFF. CDR3 sequence (DNA): TGTGCCAGCAGCGCCCTACAGGACAATGAGCAGTTCTTC.

J is TRBJ1-2 and V is TRBV4-1, with TRBD1 matching over 8 bases. Germline V gene lookup returns CDR1 MGHRA and CDR2 YSYEKL. This CDR3 has 14 amino acids. Trimming at V came to 3 bases and at J to 5 bases, leaving 5 bases not matched to a gene. This CDR3 is CASSQDREDYGYTF. CDR3 bases: TGCGCCAGCAGCCAGGACAGGGAAGATTATGGCTACACCTTC.

The rearrangement joins TRBV10-3 to TRBJ2-1, with TRBD2 matching over 9 bases. Trimming took 6 bases from V and 5 from J; bases not matched to a gene: 2. The CDR3 runs 13 residues. The germline V gene encodes CDR1 ENHRY and CDR2 SYGVKD. The CDR3 DNA sequence: TGTGCCATCAGAAGGACTAGCGACAATGAGCAGTTCTTC. Its translation: CAIRRTSDNEQFF.

V is TRBV11-2 and J is TRBJ2-3; tentative D call: TRBD2 (5 bases). Germline CDR1 and CDR2: SGHAT and FQNNGV. CDR3 length: 13 amino acids. With 4 bases removed from V and 10 bases from J, the gap between germline ends came to 15 bases. CDR3: CASSSPRWRSQYF. Written as DNA, the CDR3 is TGTGCCAGCAGCTCGCCAAGGTGGAGGTCGCAGTATTTT.

This clone has just one count. V is TRBV7-9 and J is TRBJ1-1; 8 nucleotides align to TRBD1. V was pared by 6 bases and J by 6 bases, with 3 bases of the junction left unmatched. Germline CDR1 SEHNR, CDR2 FQNEAQ (reference sequence). The CDR3 contains 12 residues. CDR3 in amino acids: CASRTGGPEAFF. In DNA form, the CDR3 reads TGTGCCAGCAGAACAGGGGGTCCTGAAGCTTTCTTT.

The chain recombines TRBV25-1 with TRBJ1-1; 7 nucleotides match TRBD1. Unmatched junction bases numbered 1, after V lost 6 bases and J lost 6 bases. The CDR3 runs 11 residues. Germline loops: CDR1 MGHDK, CDR2 SYGVNS. The CDR3 DNA is TGTGCCAGCAGGACAGGGCCTGAAGCTTTCTTT. Translation gives CASRTGPEAFF.

The chain is built from TRBV18 and TRBJ2-3; the match to TRBD2 covers 8 bases. The CDR3 is made up of 16 amino acids. V was pared by 0 bases and J by 2 bases, with 4 bases of the junction left unmatched. Germline V gene sequence: CDR1 KGHSH, CDR2 LQKENI. The CDR3 nucleotides read TGTGCCAGCTCACCACCGGCTAGCGGGTTCACAGATACGCAGTATTTT. The encoded protein is CASSPPASGFTDTQYF. The full variable domain, rest sourced from reference TRBV18 and TRBJ2-3, is NAGVMQNPRHLVRRRGQEARLRCSPMKGHSHVYWYRQLPEEGLKFMVYLQKENIIDESGMPKERFSAEFPKEGPSILRIQQVVRGDSAAYFCASSPPASGFTDTQYFGPGTRLTVL.

The chain employs TRBV28 and TRBJ2-7; D gene uncertain. The CDR3 spans 14 residues. Germline CDR1 is MDHEN and CDR2 is SYDVKM. V dropped 3 bases and J dropped 9 bases, with 18 bases sitting between them. CDR3 in amino acids: CASSLSLPLTGQYF. In DNA, the CDR3 is TGTGCCAGCAGTTTGTCCTTACCCCTAACGGGGCAGTACTTC.

The J gene is TRBJ1-2, the V gene TRBV28, with TRBD1 matching over 12 bases. The CDR3 runs 16 residues. The V gene end was trimmed by 7 bases and the J gene end by 4 bases; junction bases not matched to a gene: 10. The V gene's germline CDR1 is MDHEN and CDR2 SYDVKM. The CDR3 sequence is CASTPGGTGGGYGYTF. CDR3 sequence (DNA): TGTGCCAGCACCCCAGGAGGGACAGGGGGCGGCTATGGCTACACCTTC.

This clone occurred a few times. The rearrangement joins TRBV4-2 to TRBJ1-4; TRBD1 matches 8 bases. The CDR3 runs 14 residues. The V segment lost 4 bases and the J segment 7 bases; nucleotides outside the gene matches: 5. CDR1 and CDR2 from the germline V gene are LGHNA and YNFKEQ. DNA of the CDR3: TGTGCCAGCAGCCCCGGACAGGGTTTTGAAAAACTGTTTTTT. Translated: CASSPGQGFEKLFF.

The V call is TRBV19, the J call TRBJ2-2; 13 bases agree with TRBD2. Germline loops: CDR1 LNHDA, CDR2 SQIVND (reference sequence). The CDR3 spans 19 residues. With 2 bases clipped from V and 4 bases from J, the junction kept 10 bases outside the gene matches. CDR3 DNA sequence: TGTGCCAGTAGTATACAACTTAGGACTAGCGGGAGAGTCACCGGGGAGCTGTTTTTT. It yields the protein CASSIQLRTSGRVTGELFF.

As concerns this clone: Other DNA sequences within the sample encode an identical CDR3. The J gene is TRBJ1-1, the V gene TRBV27; 10 bases match TRBD1. The V segment lost 3 bases and the J segment 5 bases; nucleotides outside the gene matches: 3. In germline, CDR1 is MNHEY, CDR2 SMNVEV (reference sequence). The CDR3 length is 14 residues. CDR3 sequence reads: CASSLRTGGTEAFF. CDR3 DNA sequence: TGTGCCAGCAGTTTGCGGACAGGGGGTACTGAAGCTTTCTTT.

The V gene is TRBV28, the J gene TRBJ1-6, with D tentatively TRBD1 (6 bases). This CDR3 is built from 15 residues. Trimming took off 2 bases at V and 10 bases at J, with 15 bases between the two ends. Germline loops: CDR1 MDHEN, CDR2 SYDVKM. Here the CDR3 reads CASSLIRQGNSPLHF. The DNA for the CDR3 is TGTGCCAGCAGTTTAATTAGGCAGGGGAACTCACCCCTCCACTTT.

V usage is TRBV6-2 or TRBV6-3 and J usage is TRBJ1-3; D is possibly TRBD1 (5 bases). Germline CDR1 is MNHEY and CDR2 is SVGEGT. Trimming stripped 5 bases from V and 6 bases from J, with 14 bases between. This CDR3 has 14 residues. The CDR3 sequence is CASSTWTSQNTIYF. The CDR3 nucleotides read TGTGCCAGCAGTACATGGACATCGCAAAACACCATATATTTT.

The gene calls are TRBV12-3 or TRBV12-4 and TRBJ2-3; D might be TRBD2 (6 bases). The CDR3 runs 10 residues. V gave up 9 bases and J gave up 6 bases, with 7 bases separating them. The CDR3 DNA reads TGTGCCAGTGGGGGGGATACGCAGTATTTT. Residues: CASGGDTQYF.

The chain carries TRBV13 and TRBJ2-7; 10 bases line up with TRBD1. From germline, CDR1 is PRHDT and CDR2 FYEKMQ (reference sequence). This CDR3 comprises 15 residues. With 5 bases clipped from V and 2 bases from J, the junction kept 6 bases outside the gene matches. The CDR3 nucleotides read TGTGCCAGCAGCCCCCGGGACAGGGGAACCTACGAGCAGTACTTC. It is translated as CASSPRDRGTYEQYF.

The count of this clone is one. The V call is TRBV6-5, the J call TRBJ1-1; tentative D call: TRBD1 (5 bases). The V and J ends lost 2 bases and 7 bases respectively, with 17 bases between them. The CDR3 is 15 amino acids. Germline-derived CDR1 and CDR2 are MNHEY and SVGAGI. CDR3 sequence reads: CASSYPGSGLFEAFF. The CDR3 DNA follows: TGTGCCAGCAGTTACCCAGGGTCCGGTCTGTTTGAAGCTTTCTTT.

V is TRBV5-5 and J is TRBJ2-1; 8 bases are a match to TRBD2. The J segment lost 10 bases and the V segment lost 7 bases, leaving 7 bases of the junction unmatched. Germline V gene data show CDR1 as SGHKS and CDR2 as YYEKEE (reference sequence). This CDR3 spans 12 amino acids. The CDR3 DNA sequence: TGTGCCAGCTCCGGGGGGGAGAGGGAGCAGTTCTTC. It codes for CASSGGEREQFF.

CDR3 region: CASGSPGEGSNQPQHF. DNA for the CDR3: TGTGCTAGTGGTTCACCGGGGGAGGGGAGCAATCAGCCCCAGCATTTT. The V and J genes are TRBV12-5 and TRBJ1-5; D perhaps matches TRBD1 (5 bases). CDR3 length equals 16 residues. Germline CDR1 and CDR2: LGHNT and FRNRAP. The ends were cut back, 4 bases at V and 1 base at J, with 14 bases in the middle.

The chain carries TRBV18 and TRBJ2-5; 9 nucleotides align to TRBD2. The CDR3 spans 15 residues. Per germline, CDR1 KGHSH and CDR2 LQKENI. The V and J ends lost 5 bases and 1 base, in that order; junction bases with no gene match: 5. Written as DNA, the CDR3 is TGTGCCAGCTCATCCCGACTAGCGGTCCAAGAGACCCAGTACTTC. Its protein is CASSSRLAVQETQYF.

The genes are TRBV9 and TRBJ2-2; D may be TRBD2 (6 bases). V lost 4 bases to trimming and J lost 5 bases, with 12 bases between them. In germline, CDR1 is SGDLS, CDR2 YYNGEE. The CDR3 is 14 residues long. The DNA of the CDR3 is TGTGCCAGCAGCATAGGTGGGGGGACCGGGGAGCTGTTTTTT. Translating it yields CASSIGGGTGELFF.

CDR3 loop: CASSVTRGDTIYF. The CDR3 DNA reads TGTGCCAGCAGCGTAACCAGGGGGGACACCATATATTTT. V gene TRBV9 combines with J gene TRBJ1-3, with 7 bases fitting TRBD1. The CDR3 totals 13 residues. The germline CDR1 and CDR2 sequences are SGDLS and YYNGEE. J was trimmed by 8 bases and V by 1 base; bases with no gene match: 3. Combining the CDR3 with reference TRBV9 and TRBJ1-3 gives the whole variable domain DSGVTQTPKHLITATGQRVTLRCSPRSGDLSVYWYQQSLDQGLQFLIQYYNGEERAKGNILERFSAQQFPDLHSELNLSSLELGDSALYFCASSVTRGDTIYFGEGSWLTVV.

The chain joins TRBV7-2 to TRBJ2-7; 8 bases match TRBD1. Germline loops: CDR1 SGHTA, CDR2 FQGNSA. J gave up 6 bases and V 1 base, and 8 bases lay outside the gene matches. This CDR3 spans 15 amino acids. The CDR3 bases are TGTGCCAGCAGCTTAGTTGGACAGGGTGGAGCCGAGCAGTACTTC. The encoded protein is CASSLVGQGGAEQYF.

V gene TRBV10-1 combines with J gene TRBJ1-1, with a possible D match to TRBD1 (6 bases). CDR1 and CDR2 from the germline V gene are WNHNN and SYGVQD (reference sequence). V lost 6 bases to trimming and J lost 7 bases, with 12 bases between them. The CDR3 is 12 residues long. As DNA, the CDR3 is TGCGCCAGCAGGGACAGCCGAAATGAAGCTTTCTTT. This translates into CASRDSRNEAFF.

This clone was observed a few times. The V call is TRBV5-4, the J call TRBJ2-7; 9 bases are a match to TRBD1. Germline V lookup: CDR1 SGHNT, CDR2 YYREEE (reference sequence). J lost 4 bases, V lost 0 bases, and 2 bases had no gene match. This CDR3 has 14 amino acids. CDR3 sequence reads: CASSLDRGLYEQYF. The CDR3 DNA reads TGTGCCAGCAGCTTGGACAGGGGGCTATACGAGCAGTACTTC.